This T cell receptor (beta chain) was sequenced for a study of T cell repertoires in cytomegalovirus infection. Looking at the study overall: Indicated by public TCR beta signatures were CMV infection and matching HLA type.

This CDR3 contains 19 residues. The J segment lost 2 bases and the V segment lost 0 bases, leaving 12 bases of the junction unmatched. Looked up from germline, CDR1 is SGHDN and CDR2 is FVKESK. Concerning this clonotype itself: This sequence may be a read error, since a much larger clone differs from it by one base.

TCRdb reprocessed the reads via MiXCR and lists one record per CDR3 protein. The table shows 200,000 to 300,000 distinct CDR3 sequences, with about 7% occurring only once. The source material was PBMCs. The TCR comes from a human donor in good health (CMV status not recorded). Some clones in this sample may be carry-over from other donors' samples. This sequence joins TRBV14 and TRBJ2-1; 8 bases fit TRBD2. The CDR3 protein is CASSQEGPLGTRTYNEQFF. CDR3 DNA sequence: TGTGCCAGCAGCCAAGAGGGGCCTCTCGGGACTAGGACCTACAATGAGCAGTTCTTC.